The 21 T cell receptor beta chains given below trace back to one sample, sequenced in a study of cytomegalovirus exposure and HLA in healthy donors. Researchers ran the PCR with 60 Vbeta and 13 Jbeta primers. The method was immunoSEQ multiplex PCR; TCRdb's version includes in-frame clones alone and lacks a portion of them. This table has 100,000 to 150,000 clones, over 60% appearing once. Source material: PBMCs. All receptors come from a female donor in good health and CMV-seronegative.

The gene calls are TRBV5-8 and TRBJ2-7; TRBD2 matches at 10 bases. The CDR3 consists of 15 residues. Trimming at V came to 0 bases and at J to 0 bases, leaving 0 bases not matched to a gene. The germline gives CDR1 SGHTS, CDR2 YDEGEE. CDR3 in amino acids: CASSLGLAGSYEQYF. DNA for the CDR3: TGTGCCAGCAGCTTGGGACTAGCGGGCTCCTACGAGCAGTACTTC.

The chain uses TRBV5-1 and TRBJ2-7, with 9 bases matching TRBD1. The V gene's germline CDR1 is SGHRS and CDR2 YFSETQ. The CDR3 sequence is 13 residues long. The V gene end was trimmed by 3 bases and the J gene end by 6 bases; junction bases not matched to a gene: 4. CDR3 residues: CASSWDREGEQYF. CDR3 sequence (DNA): TGCGCCAGCAGCTGGGACAGGGAGGGCGAGCAGTACTTC.

The V call is TRBV28, the J call TRBJ2-7; TRBD2 aligns across 10 bases. Germline trimming cut 2 bases from V and 2 bases from J; bases unmatched to any gene: 3. This CDR3 region has 15 residues. Germline V gene data show CDR1 as MDHEN and CDR2 as SYDVKM. In DNA form, the CDR3 reads TGTGCCAGCAGTTTAGGCCTAGCGGGGGCCTACGAGCAGTACTTC. It codes for CASSLGLAGAYEQYF.

The chain links TRBV29-1 to TRBJ1-1; D possibly corresponds to TRBD1 (6 bases). Germline CDR1 and CDR2: SQVTM and ANQGSEA. The CDR3 sequence is 14 residues long. V lost 6 bases to trimming and J lost 0 bases, with 14 bases between them. DNA for the CDR3: TGCAGCGTAGGACAGCTCGACATGAACACTGAAGCTTTCTTT. As protein: CSVGQLDMNTEAFF.

This clone was found once. This chain connects TRBV4-1 to TRBJ1-1; a possible D gene is TRBD1 (6 bases). CDR3 length: 17 amino acids. The V end lost 1 base, the J end lost 5 bases, and 20 bases lay between the germline ends. Germline V lookup: CDR1 MGHRA, CDR2 YSYEKL. The CDR3 region has the DNA TGCGCCAGCAGCCAAGCCTCTCGGGGGGGGCGAGGAACTGAAGCTTTCTTT. Protein: CASSQASRGGRGTEAFF.

The rearrangement uses TRBV23-1 and TRBJ1-2; D gene ambiguous. Being an ORF, TRBV23-1 has a function that is uncertain. The CDR3 sequence is 14 residues long. Trimming removed 2 bases from V and 7 bases from J, with 14 bases in between. The CDR3 here is CASSQEEALFGYTF. The CDR3 region has the DNA TGCGCCAGCAGTCAAGAGGAAGCCCTCTTTGGCTACACCTTC.

This clone was found a few times. The V and J genes are TRBV5-1 and TRBJ1-1; the D is unclear. CDR1 is SGHRS, CDR2 YFSETQ, per germline. V lost 3 bases and J 4 bases, leaving 16 bases between the germline ends. CDR3 length: 15 residues. The CDR3: CASSSLIGMSTEAFF. The CDR3 DNA follows: TGCGCCAGCAGCTCGCTCATCGGGATGAGCACTGAAGCTTTCTTT.

The J gene is TRBJ1-1, the V gene TRBV2; D might be TRBD1 (5 bases). The germline V and J ends were trimmed by 6 bases and 5 bases, with 16 bases remaining between them. CDR1 is SNHLY and CDR2 is FYNNEI in the germline V gene. The CDR3 totals 14 residues. The CDR3 spells CASSLNRSPTEAFF. CDR3 DNA sequence: TGTGCCAGCAGCCTAAACAGGAGTCCTACTGAAGCTTTCTTT.

The rearrangement joins TRBV9 to TRBJ1-1, with D uncertain. CDR1 and CDR2 (germline): SGDLS, YYNGEE. V lost 1 base and J lost 0, with 16 bases in between. There are 17 residues in the CDR3. Here the CDR3 reads CASSVPSETLLNTEAFF. The CDR3, as DNA: TGTGCCAGCAGCGTACCGTCGGAGACCCTCCTGAACACTGAAGCTTTCTTT.

The rearrangement links TRBV30 to TRBJ2-5; no definite D call. The J call may be incorrect, as the DNA end agrees better with TRBJ2-7. The CDR3 is made up of 12 amino acids. Per the germline V gene, CDR1 is GTSNPN and CDR2 is SVGIG (reference sequence). The CDR3 reads CAWSSSFYEQYF. The DNA of the CDR3 is TGTGCCTGGAGTAGTAGTTTCTACGAGCAGTACTTC.

The chain recombines TRBV10-3 with TRBJ2-2; maybe TRBD1 (5 bases). Germline V gene lookup returns CDR1 ENHRY and CDR2 SYGVKD. V lost 3 bases and J lost 0, with 11 bases in between. CDR3 size: 16 residues. The CDR3 coding sequence is TGTGCCATCAGTGAATTTGACAGATCGAACACCGGGGAGCTGTTTTTT. Translating it yields CAISEFDRSNTGELFF.

V is TRBV19 and J is TRBJ2-7, with D possibly matching TRBD1 (5 bases). The CDR3 length is 15 residues. Trimming cost V 3 bases and J 2 bases, with 14 bases left between them. Germline CDR1 LNHDA, CDR2 SQIVND (reference sequence). The CDR3 coding sequence is TGTGCCAGTAGTATTGGGGCCAGGAAACCCTACGAGCAGTACTTC. Translated: CASSIGARKPYEQYF.

The J gene is TRBJ1-1, the V gene TRBV5-1, with D perhaps matching TRBD1 (5 bases). V lost 1 base, J lost 5 bases, and 18 bases lay in between. Germline values: CDR1 SGHRS, CDR2 YFSETQ. The length of the CDR3 is 16 residues. This chain's CDR3 is CASSLRSGAWPTEAFF. As DNA, the CDR3 is TGCGCCAGCAGCTTGCGCAGCGGGGCCTGGCCGACTGAAGCTTTCTTT.

V is TRBV10-2 and J is TRBJ1-1, with 8 positions matching TRBD1. V lost 11 bases to trimming and J lost 8 bases; unmatched junction nucleotides: 7. This CDR3 has 11 residues. The germline V gene has CDR1 WSHSY and CDR2 SAAADI. CDR3 residues: CAAGQEEEAFF. CDR3 bases: TGCGCCGCGGGACAGGAAGAGGAAGCTTTCTTT.

This clone was seen a handful of times. This chain uses TRBV6-1 with TRBJ1-2; D is undetermined. Germline V lookup: CDR1 MNHNS, CDR2 SASEGT. The germline V and J ends were trimmed by 6 bases and 4 bases, with 12 bases remaining between them. The CDR3 is 13 amino acids. The CDR3 nucleotides are TGTGCCAGCAGCGGACTGTTGGGCTATGGCTACACCTTC. Its translation is CASSGLLGYGYTF.

In DNA form, the CDR3 reads TGTGCCAGCAGCACCGGGACAGCATTTTCAGATACGCAGTATTTT. Translating it yields CASSTGTAFSDTQYF. V gene TRBV5-5 combines with J gene TRBJ2-3; 7 positions match TRBD1. CDR1 and CDR2 from the germline V gene are SGHKS and YYEKEE (reference sequence). CDR3 length: 15 residues. V was clipped by 4 bases and J by 4 bases; unmatched bases: 9.

The CDR3 DNA sequence: TGTGCCTGGAGTGTCTTAGCCGGGGAGCTGTTTTTT. As protein: CAWSVLAGELFF. V usage is TRBV30 and J usage is TRBJ2-2; D unresolved. This CDR3 has 12 residues. Germline CDR1 and CDR2: GTSNPN and SVGIG (reference sequence). Trimming removed 0 bases from V and 6 bases from J, with 5 bases in between.

V gene TRBV7-8 combines with J gene TRBJ1-1; TRBD1 matches at 9 bases. The germline V gene has CDR1 SGHVS and CDR2 FQNEAQ. This CDR3 region has 15 residues. V lost 5 bases, J lost 1 base, and 5 bases stayed unmatched. CDR3 nucleotide sequence: TGTGCCAGCAGCGACTACAGGGGGCCGAACACTGAAGCTTTCTTT. This sequence encodes CASSDYRGPNTEAFF.

The rearrangement uses TRBV4-1 and TRBJ1-5, with D maybe TRBD1 (6 bases). CDR3 length equals 17 residues. V lost 1 base, J lost 7 bases, and 20 bases lay in between. CDR1 and CDR2 (germline): MGHRA, YSYEKL. In DNA form, the CDR3 reads TGCGCCAGCAGCCAAGTCCCCGCAGGGGCCCGGAGGCAGCCCCAGCATTTT. Residues: CASSQVPAGARRQPQHF.

In this sample, this clone turned up many times. The chain carries TRBV6-6 and TRBJ1-1; D unclear. Trimming shortened V by 0 bases and J by 0 bases, and 11 bases separated the two germline ends. The germline V gene has CDR1 MNHNY and CDR2 SVGAGI (reference sequence). This CDR3 comprises 16 residues. The CDR3 here is CASSYSNLAVNTEAFF. CDR3 in DNA: TGTGCCAGCAGTTACTCGAATCTAGCTGTGAACACTGAAGCTTTCTTT.

The V and J genes are TRBV23-1 and TRBJ2-3; D gene uncertain. TRBV23-1 is given ORF status, its function remaining uncertain. The CDR3 totals 14 residues. The V and J ends lost 1 base and 4 bases respectively, with 9 bases between them. The CDR3 DNA sequence: TGCGCCAGCAGTCAATGGCAGGTTCCAGATACGCAGTATTTT. Translation gives CASSQWQVPDTQYF.